The entry that follows covers one T cell receptor (beta chain) sequence. The data stem from a study of blood T cell dynamics during melanoma immunotherapy. Study context: Standard first-line treatment here was pembrolizumab or nivolumab plus ipilimumab in metastatic melanoma.

Every bulk PBMC sample received the same 350 ng of DNA. TCRdb's table, derived via immunoSEQ multiplex PCR, lists solely in-frame clones and lacks some. The data hold some 16,000 clones, with more than 75% observed a single time. Sample time point: pre-treatment baseline. Blood was drawn before treatment and at week 3 after checkpoint blockade. The sequence was obtained from a human donor with melanoma. This specimen was blood, taken from a patient treated with checkpoint blockade.

The CDR3 sequence: CASSPGALAGALNTGELFF. CDR3 DNA sequence: TGTGCCAGCTCACCAGGGGCTCTAGCGGGGGCTCTGAACACCGGGGAGCTGTTTTTT. The chain carries TRBV18 and TRBJ2-2, with 10 bases identical to TRBD2. The CDR3 covers 19 residues. Germline V gives CDR1 KGHSH, CDR2 LQKENI. The J segment lost 1 base and the V segment lost 2 bases, leaving 10 bases of the junction unmatched.